Listed below are T cell receptor beta chains from one sample, sequenced in a study of T cells after yellow fever vaccination. TCRdb reprocessed the 5' RACE reads via MiXCR and lists one record per CDR3 protein. The sample shows about 85,000 distinct CDR3 sequences, roughly 14% of them seen only once. The sample in question was CD8+ T cells not binding an NS4B(214-222) dextramer, sorted from PBMCs, obtained roughly 20 days after the first yellow fever vaccination. The receptors were sampled from a man younger than 30 who received the YFV17D yellow fever vaccine. Each CDR3 is given with its conserved first and last residue. The order of the fields is V gene, clone size, D gene, J gene, CDR3 length, CDR3 DNA, CDR3 protein. D genes are given only for firm matches. Some rows have no size entry. The others give once, few or many, or a class for an expanded clone.

V gene: TRBV15; clone size: .; D gene: .; J gene: TRBJ2-3; CDR3 length: 15; CDR3 DNA: TGTGCCACCAGCAGGGGGGACTTCCCCACGGATACGCAGTATTTT; CDR3 protein: CATSRGDFPTDTQYF
V gene: TRBV15; clone size: .; D gene: .; J gene: TRBJ1-2; CDR3 length: 16; CDR3 DNA: TGTGCCACCAGCAGAGATGCCCAGGCCACGCCGGGTGGCTACACCTTC; CDR3 protein: CATSRDAQATPGGYTF
V gene: TRBV7-7; clone size: .; D gene: TRBD1; J gene: TRBJ2-1; CDR3 length: 15; CDR3 DNA: TGTGCTAGCAGCAGAGGACAGGGGGGAGCCAATGAGCAGTTCTTC; CDR3 protein: CASSRGQGGANEQFF
V gene: TRBV10-2; clone size: .; D gene: .; J gene: TRBJ1-1; CDR3 length: 13; CDR3 DNA: TGCGCCAGCACACCCCTGGTAGACACTGAAGCTTTCTTT; CDR3 protein: CASTPLVDTEAFF
V gene: TRBV11-2; clone size: few; D gene: .; J gene: TRBJ2-3; CDR3 length: 14; CDR3 DNA: TGTGCCAGCAGCCCAATACTAGACACAGATACGCAGTATTTT; CDR3 protein: CASSPILDTDTQYF
V gene: TRBV4-1; clone size: few; D gene: TRBD1; J gene: TRBJ1-1; CDR3 length: 13; CDR3 DNA: TGCGCCAGCAGCCACCCAGGGGGGACTGAAGCTTTCTTT; CDR3 protein: CASSHPGGTEAFF
V gene: TRBV7-9; clone size: .; D gene: TRBD1; J gene: TRBJ2-7; CDR3 length: 15; CDR3 DNA: TGTGCCAGCAGCCCTAGGGGGACAGGGAGCTACGAGCAGTACTTC; CDR3 protein: CASSPRGTGSYEQYF
V gene: TRBV29-1; clone size: .; D gene: TRBD1; J gene: TRBJ1-2; CDR3 length: 14; CDR3 DNA: TGCAGCGCCGAGGGACAGGGGGTTTTCTATGGCTACACCTTC; CDR3 protein: CSAEGQGVFYGYTF
V gene: TRBV10-3; clone size: .; D gene: .; J gene: TRBJ1-5; CDR3 length: 13; CDR3 DNA: TGTGCCAACGCCCCGATACGGATTCAGCCCCAGCATTTT; CDR3 protein: CANAPIRIQPQHF
V gene: TRBV4-3; clone size: .; D gene: TRBD2; J gene: TRBJ2-2; CDR3 length: 18; CDR3 DNA: TGCGCCAGCAGCCACCCGACTAGCGGGGGGGCGAACACCGGGGAGCTGTTTTTT; CDR3 protein: CASSHPTSGGANTGELFF
V gene: TRBV12-3/TRBV12-4; clone size: .; D gene: .; J gene: TRBJ1-5; CDR3 length: 12; CDR3 DNA: TGTGCCAGCAGTTTTAGCAATCAGCCCCAGCATTTT; CDR3 protein: CASSFSNQPQHF
V gene: TRBV7-6; clone size: .; D gene: .; J gene: TRBJ2-7; CDR3 length: 18; CDR3 DNA: TGTGCCAGCAGCTCAACCGGGACCGATATACCACTCGACGGCGAGCAGTACTTC; CDR3 protein: CASSSTGTDIPLDGEQYF
V gene: TRBV6-4; clone size: many; D gene: TRBD1; J gene: TRBJ2-2; CDR3 length: 14; CDR3 DNA: TGTGCCAGCAGCGCGGGACAGGGGGCCGGGGAGCTGTTTTTT; CDR3 protein: CASSAGQGAGELFF
V gene: TRBV6-5; clone size: many; D gene: .; J gene: TRBJ1-2; CDR3 length: 16; CDR3 DNA: TGTGCCAGCAGTTACTCTTTGGCAGGGAGTTTGTATGGCTACACCTTC; CDR3 protein: CASSYSLAGSLYGYTF
V gene: TRBV27; clone size: .; D gene: TRBD2; J gene: TRBJ2-1; CDR3 length: 14; CDR3 DNA: TGTGCCAGCAGTTCGGGACTAGGGGTCAATGAGCAGTTCTTC; CDR3 protein: CASSSGLGVNEQFF
V gene: TRBV20-1; clone size: .; D gene: .; J gene: TRBJ1-4; CDR3 length: 14; CDR3 DNA: TGCAGTGCTAGAGATGATCCTTCGGATGAAAAACTGTTTTTT; CDR3 protein: CSARDDPSDEKLFF
V gene: TRBV7-2; clone size: .; D gene: .; J gene: TRBJ1-1; CDR3 length: 14; CDR3 DNA: TGTGCCAGCAGCGTTGAGGGGTACAACACTGAAGCTTTCTTT; CDR3 protein: CASSVEGYNTEAFF
V gene: TRBV7-9; clone size: .; D gene: .; J gene: TRBJ1-4; CDR3 length: 12; CDR3 DNA: TGTGCCAGCAGCTTAGGAGGGGAAAAACTGTTTTTT; CDR3 protein: CASSLGGEKLFF
V gene: TRBV6-5; clone size: .; D gene: .; J gene: TRBJ2-7; CDR3 length: 14; CDR3 DNA: TGTGCCAGCAGTTACAGGCAGGCCTCCTACGAGCAGTACTTC; CDR3 protein: CASSYRQASYEQYF
V gene: TRBV4-1; clone size: .; D gene: .; J gene: TRBJ1-5; CDR3 length: 15; CDR3 DNA: TGCGCCAGCAGCCCTGGTGGCAGAGATTATCAGCCCCAGCATTTT; CDR3 protein: CASSPGGRDYQPQHF
V gene: TRBV4-3; clone size: many; D gene: .; J gene: TRBJ2-3; CDR3 length: 14; CDR3 DNA: TGCGCCAGCAGCCAAGTCTTAAGCACAGATACGCAGTATTTT; CDR3 protein: CASSQVLSTDTQYF
V gene: TRBV7-9; clone size: .; D gene: TRBD2; J gene: TRBJ2-7; CDR3 length: 15; CDR3 DNA: TGTGCCAGCAGCTTCATCGGACTAGCGGGCTACGAGCAGTACTTC; CDR3 protein: CASSFIGLAGYEQYF
V gene: TRBV9; clone size: .; D gene: .; J gene: TRBJ2-1; CDR3 length: 15; CDR3 DNA: TGTGCCAGCAGCGTAGGGTCTAGCTCCTACAATGAGCAGTTCTTC; CDR3 protein: CASSVGSSSYNEQFF
V gene: TRBV11-2; clone size: few; D gene: .; J gene: TRBJ2-1; CDR3 length: 16; CDR3 DNA: TGTGCCAGCAGCTTGCTTTCACACAGTGGGAACAATGAGCAGTTCTTC; CDR3 protein: CASSLLSHSGNNEQFF
V gene: TRBV5-6; clone size: .; D gene: .; J gene: TRBJ1-5; CDR3 length: 14; CDR3 DNA: TGTGCCAGCAGCCCCGGGTCTAGCAATCAGCCCCAGCATTTT; CDR3 protein: CASSPGSSNQPQHF
V gene: TRBV5-1; clone size: few; D gene: TRBD1; J gene: TRBJ2-5; CDR3 length: 17; CDR3 DNA: TGCGCCAGCAGCTTGGATGTAGGGACAGGGTACTCGGAGACCCAGTACTTC; CDR3 protein: CASSLDVGTGYSETQYF
V gene: TRBV7-2; clone size: .; D gene: TRBD1; J gene: TRBJ1-2; CDR3 length: 14; CDR3 DNA: TGTGCCAGCAGCTCATACGGGACAGGCTATGGCTACACCTTC; CDR3 protein: CASSSYGTGYGYTF
V gene: TRBV29-1; clone size: few; D gene: TRBD1; J gene: TRBJ2-5; CDR3 length: 15; CDR3 DNA: TGCAGCGTTGAGGAAGCCCGGGACAGGAGGGAGACCCAGTACTTC; CDR3 protein: CSVEEARDRRETQYF
V gene: TRBV19; clone size: few; D gene: TRBD1; J gene: TRBJ2-2; CDR3 length: 14; CDR3 DNA: TGTGCCAGTACCCGACTGACAGGGACCGGGGAGCTGTTTTTT; CDR3 protein: CASTRLTGTGELFF
V gene: TRBV28; clone size: once; D gene: .; J gene: TRBJ2-1; CDR3 length: 13; CDR3 DNA: TGTGCCAGCAGTTTTCTTAGTTACAATGAGCAGTTCTTC; CDR3 protein: CASSFLSYNEQFF
V gene: TRBV24-1; clone size: few; D gene: .; J gene: TRBJ2-1; CDR3 length: 14; CDR3 DNA: TGTGCCACCAGTGGAGGGGCCCCTTACAATGAGCAGTTCTTC; CDR3 protein: CATSGGAPYNEQFF
V gene: TRBV6-2/TRBV6-3; clone size: few; D gene: .; J gene: TRBJ2-2; CDR3 length: 13; CDR3 DNA: TGTGCCAGCAGGGGGGCCGATGCCGGGGAGCTGTTTTTT; CDR3 protein: CASRGADAGELFF
V gene: TRBV21-1; clone size: .; D gene: .; J gene: TRBJ1-5; CDR3 length: 13; CDR3 DNA: TGTGCCAGCAGCAAGGATACTAATCAGCCCCAGCATTTT; CDR3 protein: CASSKDTNQPQHF
V gene: TRBV4-1; clone size: few; D gene: .; J gene: TRBJ1-3; CDR3 length: 18; CDR3 DNA: TGCGCCAGCAGCCCTTGGGGTCAGGGGCCCCACTCTGGAAACACCATATATTTT; CDR3 protein: CASSPWGQGPHSGNTIYF
V gene: TRBV7-2; clone size: many; D gene: .; J gene: TRBJ2-5; CDR3 length: 16; CDR3 DNA: TGTGCCAGCAGCTACTGGGTGGCGGTGCCCCAAGAGACCCAGTACTTC; CDR3 protein: CASSYWVAVPQETQYF
V gene: TRBV6-1; clone size: .; D gene: .; J gene: TRBJ2-5; CDR3 length: 15; CDR3 DNA: TGTGCCAGCAGTGCCGGGGCGGACAGTTTGGAGACCCAGTACTTC; CDR3 protein: CASSAGADSLETQYF
V gene: TRBV25-1; clone size: .; D gene: TRBD2; J gene: TRBJ2-5; CDR3 length: 16; CDR3 DNA: TGTGCCAGCAGGAATCCCCGGGGGGAAGGCCAAGAGACCCAGTACTTC; CDR3 protein: CASRNPRGEGQETQYF
V gene: TRBV11-1; clone size: few; D gene: .; J gene: TRBJ2-5; CDR3 length: 15; CDR3 DNA: TGTGCCAGCAGCTTAACAGGGTCGAGTGGGGAGACCCAGTACTTC; CDR3 protein: CASSLTGSSGETQYF
V gene: TRBV6-5; clone size: few; D gene: .; J gene: TRBJ2-3; CDR3 length: 13; CDR3 DNA: TGTGCCAGCAGTCACGAAGGGGAAGATACGCAGTATTTT; CDR3 protein: CASSHEGEDTQYF
V gene: TRBV6-1; clone size: few; D gene: TRBD1; J gene: TRBJ2-1; CDR3 length: 15; CDR3 DNA: TGTGCCAGCAACGAACAGGGGGACGGATACAATGAGCAGTTCTTC; CDR3 protein: CASNEQGDGYNEQFF
V gene: TRBV6-2/TRBV6-3; clone size: .; D gene: TRBD1; J gene: TRBJ2-1; CDR3 length: 14; CDR3 DNA: TGTGCCAGCAGATTGACAGGGGAACTCAATGAGCAGTTCTTC; CDR3 protein: CASRLTGELNEQFF
V gene: TRBV4-3; clone size: .; D gene: TRBD2; J gene: TRBJ2-3; CDR3 length: 15; CDR3 DNA: TGCGCCAGCAGCCAAGATACGGGGGGGTCAGATACGCAGTATTTT; CDR3 protein: CASSQDTGGSDTQYF
V gene: TRBV27; clone size: .; D gene: .; J gene: TRBJ1-4; CDR3 length: 17; CDR3 DNA: TGTGCCAGCAGTTTAACCCATCGACATTCCGCTAATGAAAAACTGTTTTTT; CDR3 protein: CASSLTHRHSANEKLFF
V gene: TRBV4-2; clone size: many; D gene: .; J gene: TRBJ2-6; CDR3 length: 16; CDR3 DNA: TGTGCCAGCAGCCAAGATAACAACTCTGGGGCCAACGTCCTGACTTTC; CDR3 protein: CASSQDNNSGANVLTF
V gene: TRBV5-4; clone size: many; D gene: .; J gene: TRBJ1-1; CDR3 length: 11; CDR3 DNA: TGTGCCAGCAGCTTTTTAAGTGAAGCTTTCTTT; CDR3 protein: CASSFLSEAFF
V gene: TRBV15; clone size: few; D gene: TRBD1; J gene: TRBJ2-1; CDR3 length: 13; CDR3 DNA: TGTGCCACCGGACAGGGGGCAGGTAATGAGCAGTTCTTC; CDR3 protein: CATGQGAGNEQFF
V gene: TRBV9; clone size: few; D gene: TRBD1; J gene: TRBJ2-1; CDR3 length: 14; CDR3 DNA: TGTGCCAGCAGCGTGGGACAGGAGTACAATGAGCAGTTCTTC; CDR3 protein: CASSVGQEYNEQFF
V gene: TRBV6-2/TRBV6-3; clone size: .; D gene: .; J gene: TRBJ1-1; CDR3 length: 18; CDR3 DNA: TGTGCCAGCACCTTCCCGACAGACGTCGGGGACTCAAACACTGAAGCTTTCTTT; CDR3 protein: CASTFPTDVGDSNTEAFF
V gene: TRBV7-2; clone size: .; D gene: .; J gene: TRBJ1-4; CDR3 length: 16; CDR3 DNA: TGTGCCAGCAGCGTAGGGTTATTGGGAGTTAATGAAAAACTGTTTTTT; CDR3 protein: CASSVGLLGVNEKLFF
V gene: TRBV5-1; clone size: few; D gene: .; J gene: TRBJ1-1; CDR3 length: 15; CDR3 DNA: TGCGCCAGCAGCTTGACAGGCAGCACCTGGACTGAAGCTTTCTTT; CDR3 protein: CASSLTGSTWTEAFF